This TCR beta chain was recovered during a study of neoadjuvant anti-PD-1 for oral cavity cancer. Six replicates per PBMC sample, mostly from around 500 ng of genomic DNA. TCRdb's copy holds only in-frame clones and misses some; the assay was immunoSEQ multiplex PCR. The sample yields about 13,000 clones, approximately 70% seen once. Regarding time point: after neoadjuvant nivolumab, at surgical resection. For this clone: No antigen is known for it.

CDR3 length: 13 amino acids. The germline gives CDR1 SGHRS, CDR2 YFSETQ. The ends lost 2 bases at V and 2 bases at J; junction bases unmatched: 1. Regarding the study as a whole: After neoadjuvant nivolumab, PBMC T cell clonality was significantly higher in non-responders than responders.

The V call is TRBV5-1, the J call TRBJ2-7; 7 bases line up with TRBD2. Sequencing used PBMCs, obtained after nivolumab (anti-PD-1) treatment. This TCR was sampled from a person between 40 and 85 years old with oral cavity squamous cell carcinoma. This chain's CDR3 is CASSLAGTYEQYF. The CDR3 DNA sequence: TGCGCCAGCAGCTTAGCGGGAACCTACGAGCAGTACTTC.